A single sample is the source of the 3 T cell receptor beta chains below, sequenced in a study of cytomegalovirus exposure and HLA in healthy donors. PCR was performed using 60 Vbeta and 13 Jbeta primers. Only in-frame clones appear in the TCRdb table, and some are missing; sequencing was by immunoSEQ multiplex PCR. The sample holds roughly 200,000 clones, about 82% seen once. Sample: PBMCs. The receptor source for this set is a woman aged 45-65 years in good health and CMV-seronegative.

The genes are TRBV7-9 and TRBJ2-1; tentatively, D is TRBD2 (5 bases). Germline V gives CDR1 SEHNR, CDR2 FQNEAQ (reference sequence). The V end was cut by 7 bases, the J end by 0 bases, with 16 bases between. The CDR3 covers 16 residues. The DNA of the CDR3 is TGTGCCAGCAACACTAAACTAGGGAGCTCCTACAATGAGCAGTTCTTC. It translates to CASNTKLGSSYNEQFF.

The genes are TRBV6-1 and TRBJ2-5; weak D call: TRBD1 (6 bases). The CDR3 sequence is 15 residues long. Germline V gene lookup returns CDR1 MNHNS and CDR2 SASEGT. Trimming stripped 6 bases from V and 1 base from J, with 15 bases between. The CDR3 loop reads CASREVAGAQETQYF. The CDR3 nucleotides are TGTGCCAGCAGGGAGGTAGCAGGGGCCCAAGAGACCCAGTACTTC.

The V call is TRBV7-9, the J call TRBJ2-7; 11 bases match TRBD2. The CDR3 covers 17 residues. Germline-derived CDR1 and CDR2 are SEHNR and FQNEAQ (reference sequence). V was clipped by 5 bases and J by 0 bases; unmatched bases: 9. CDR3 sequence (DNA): TGTGCCAGCAGCCCCCGACTAGCGGGGATCAACTCCTACGAGCAGTACTTC. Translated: CASSPRLAGINSYEQYF. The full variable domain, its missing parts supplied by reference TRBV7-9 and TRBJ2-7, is DTGVSQNPRHKITKRGQNVTFRCDPISEHNRLYWYRQTLGQGPEFLTYFQNEAQLEKSRLLSDRFSAERPKGSFSTLEIQRTEQGDSAMYLCASSPRLAGINSYEQYFGPGTRLTVT.